This paragraph reports one TCR beta chain. Its antigen is not known. The CDR3 is 15 amino acids. The V end lost 2 bases, the J end lost 0 bases, and 8 bases lay between the germline ends. In germline, CDR1 is KGHSH, CDR2 LQKENI. The data originate from a study of T cells in localized non-small cell lung cancer. Overall study results and limits: Exceeding tumor, uninvolved adjacent lung had the highest T cell clonality. Higher adjacent-lung clonality was associated with shorter survival. Within adjacent lung there appeared a median around 60 of the top 100 tumor clones.

TCRdb's copy holds only in-frame clones and misses some; the assay was immunoSEQ multiplex PCR. The table shows about a thousand clones, with 30% to 40% occurring only once. Sequencing was performed on normal lung tissue next to the tumor, taken before any cancer treatment. The chain has TRBV18 and TRBJ1-3; D uncertain. The TCR originated in a female donor over 55 with stage I lung adenocarcinoma. The CDR3 region is CASSPSTVSGNTIYF. CDR3 sequence (DNA): TGTGCCAGCTCACCATCAACAGTCTCTGGAAACACCATATATTTT.